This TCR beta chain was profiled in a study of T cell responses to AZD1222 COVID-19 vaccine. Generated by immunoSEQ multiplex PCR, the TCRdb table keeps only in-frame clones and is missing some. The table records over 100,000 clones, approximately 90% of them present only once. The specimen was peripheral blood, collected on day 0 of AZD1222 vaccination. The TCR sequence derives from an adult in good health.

CDR3 in DNA: TGTGCCAGCAGTTTGAGAGGACCGCAAGTGGGTGGCTACACCTTC. It yields the protein CASSLRGPQVGGYTF. The J gene is TRBJ1-2, the V gene TRBV6-5; D remains ambiguous. This CDR3 is built from 15 residues. Trimming left V 4 bases short and J 7 bases short, with 19 bases between. The germline V gene encodes CDR1 MNHEY and CDR2 SVGAGI.